The 31 T cell receptor beta chains in this list originate from one sample, sequenced in a study of cytomegalovirus exposure and HLA in healthy donors. 60 Vbeta and 13 Jbeta primers were used in PCR. TCRdb's table, derived via immunoSEQ multiplex PCR, lists solely in-frame clones and lacks some. Among around 120,000 clones listed, more than 60% were seen once. The source material was PBMCs. The receptors derive from a woman aged 40 to 55 in good health and CMV-seropositive.

The chain is built from TRBV29-1 and TRBJ2-2; no clear D. V was cut by 4 bases and J by 0 bases, with 9 bases left in between. The CDR3 length is 14 residues. Looked up from germline, CDR1 is SQVTM and CDR2 is ANQGSEA. The CDR3 spells CSVVLGSNTGELFF. CDR3 nucleotide sequence: TGCAGCGTTGTACTGGGCTCGAACACCGGGGAGCTGTTTTTT.

The chain carries TRBV29-1 and TRBJ1-2; D may be TRBD1 (5 bases). V was shortened by 4 bases and J by 5 bases, with 20 bases between the two germline ends. Germline CDR1 SQVTM, CDR2 ANQGSEA. The CDR3 is 15 residues long. This CDR3 is CSVVFDSRPDYGYTF. CDR3 nucleotide sequence: TGCAGCGTTGTCTTCGACAGCAGACCGGATTATGGCTACACCTTC. Using reference TRBV29-1 and TRBJ1-2 for the parts outside the CDR3, the full variable domain is SAVISQKPSRDICQRGTSLTIQCQVDSQVTMMFWYRQQPGQSLTLIATANQGSEATYESGFVIDKFPISRPNLTFSTLTVSNMSPEDSSIYLCSVVFDSRPDYGYTFGSGTRLTVV.

The chain links TRBV5-4 to TRBJ1-2, with 7 bases fitting TRBD1. Trimming removed 1 base from V and 8 bases from J; junction bases left unmatched: 5. Germline CDR1 is SGHNT and CDR2 is YYREEE (reference sequence). There are 13 residues in the CDR3. The CDR3: CASSLKGARGYTF. The CDR3 region has the DNA TGTGCCAGCAGCTTGAAGGGGGCGCGGGGCTACACCTTC.

This clone has only a few counts. One end of the junction varies from germline; a read error may be responsible. This chain joins TRBV25-1 and TRBJ1-3; TRBD1 is a possible D gene (6 bases). The CDR3 runs to 14 residues. Germline values: CDR1 MGHDK, CDR2 SYGVNS. In DNA, the CDR3 is TGTGCCAGCAGTGCCCCATACTACCGGTGGGGGCCCTTCTTT. Translation gives CASSAPYYRWGPFF.

The chain links TRBV5-1 to TRBJ1-1; tentative D call: TRBD1 (5 bases). The CDR3 extends over 14 amino acids. Looked up from germline, CDR1 is SGHRS and CDR2 is YFSETQ. V lost 5 bases to trimming and J lost 1 base, with 12 bases between them. This CDR3 reads CASSRGGENTEAFF. In DNA form, the CDR3 reads TGCGCCAGCAGTCGGGGAGGGGAGAACACTGAAGCTTTCTTT.

J is TRBJ2-3 and V is TRBV18; 8 bases align to TRBD2. The CDR3 covers 16 residues. The trim removed 1 base at V and 3 bases at J, leaving 6 bases unmatched. The germline V gene has CDR1 KGHSH and CDR2 LQKENI. Here the CDR3 reads CASSPLGLARTDTQYF. Written as DNA, the CDR3 is TGTGCCAGCTCACCACTAGGACTAGCACGGACAGATACGCAGTATTTT.

The chain couples TRBV5-1 to TRBJ2-6; possibly TRBD2 for D (5 bases). Trimming shortened V by 4 bases and J by 10 bases, and 12 bases separated the two germline ends. CDR1 is SGHRS and CDR2 is YFSETQ in the germline V gene. There are 13 residues in the CDR3. The CDR3 is CASSEPGTNVLTF. The CDR3 DNA reads TGCGCCAGCAGCGAACCGGGAACTAACGTCCTGACTTTC.

This clone appeared a single time. J is TRBJ1-6 and V is TRBV2; possibly TRBD1 for D (5 bases). CDR1 is SNHLY and CDR2 is FYNNEI in the germline V gene. CDR3 size: 15 residues. Trimming removed 3 bases from V and 4 bases from J, with 10 bases in between. In DNA, the CDR3 is TGTGCCAGCAGTGATAAGGGGAATTATAATTCACCCCTCCACTTT. The encoded protein is CASSDKGNYNSPLHF.

The chain joins TRBV18 to TRBJ1-3; the D is unclear. The CDR3 is made up of 14 amino acids. Germline V gene sequence: CDR1 KGHSH, CDR2 LQKENI. V lost 1 base and J 3 bases, leaving 7 bases between the germline ends. CDR3 nucleotides: TGTGCCAGCTCACCACTGGCAGATGGAAACACCATATATTTT. The encoded protein is CASSPLADGNTIYF.

The chain combines TRBV5-1 with TRBJ2-7; the match to TRBD2 covers 12 bases. The junction had 7 bases not matched to a gene; V was cut back by 4 bases and J by 2 bases. Germline V gene lookup returns CDR1 SGHRS and CDR2 YFSETQ. The CDR3 runs to 16 residues. The CDR3 DNA sequence: TGCGCCAGCAGCACGCAGGGACTAGCGGGTACCTACGAGCAGTACTTC. Translation gives CASSTQGLAGTYEQYF.

This clone turned up a few times. CDR3 bases: TGTGCCAGTTGGCGGGGCCCGAACACCGGGGAGCTGTTTTTT. Translating gives CASWRGPNTGELFF. This sequence joins TRBV19 and TRBJ2-2, with a tentative D call TRBD2 (6 bases). The CDR3 loop spans 14 amino acids. Germline V CDR1 and CDR2: LNHDA, SQIVND (reference sequence). The V and J ends lost 8 bases and 0 bases respectively, with 10 bases between them.

As to this clone: Other DNA sequences within the sample encode an identical CDR3. The chain carries TRBV4-2 and TRBJ2-7; TRBD1 is a possible D gene (6 bases). Trimming took 0 bases from V and 4 from J, leaving 10 bases between them. The CDR3 is 14 residues long. Germline V CDR1 and CDR2: LGHNA, YNFKEQ. The CDR3, as DNA: TGTGCCAGCAGCCAAGAGAGCCAGGGGTACGAGCAGTACTTC. This translates into CASSQESQGYEQYF.

The V gene is TRBV9, the J gene TRBJ2-1; 12 bases line up with TRBD2. The germline V gene has CDR1 SGDLS and CDR2 YYNGEE. The CDR3 sequence is 16 residues long. With 0 bases clipped from V and 6 bases from J, the junction kept 4 bases outside the gene matches. The CDR3 DNA reads TGTGCCAGCAGCGTAGCGACTAGCGGGAGTTTCAATGAGCAGTTCTTC. It specifies CASSVATSGSFNEQFF.

A single count supports this clone. The gene calls are TRBV6-1 and TRBJ2-2; D unclear. Looked up from germline, CDR1 is MNHNS and CDR2 is SASEGT. V gave up 1 base and J gave up 5 bases, with 8 bases separating them. The length of the CDR3 is 14 residues. This CDR3 is CASSEGRWTGELFF. The CDR3 coding sequence is TGTGCCAGCAGTGAAGGCAGGTGGACCGGGGAGCTGTTTTTT.

V is TRBV5-4 and J is TRBJ1-6, with TRBD1 identical over 7 bases. Germline V gene sequence: CDR1 SGHNT, CDR2 YYREEE (reference sequence). V lost 0 bases and J lost 13; bases outside the gene matches: 7. This CDR3 is 14 amino acids long. Here the CDR3 reads CASSLEQGSNPLHF. The CDR3 bases are TGTGCCAGCAGCTTGGAACAGGGGAGTAACCCCCTCCACTTT.

The V and J genes are TRBV6-5 and TRBJ2-1; D gene uncertain. V lost 8 bases, J lost 9 bases, and 17 bases lay in between. This CDR3 has 13 residues. Per germline, CDR1 MNHEY and CDR2 SVGAGI. This CDR3 is CASAPRGRSEQFF. As DNA, the CDR3 is TGTGCCAGCGCCCCTAGAGGCCGTTCTGAGCAGTTCTTC.

The chain's CDR3 is CASSLRRQGSGNIQYF. CDR3 nucleotide sequence: TGTGCCAGCAGCTTGAGGAGACAGGGTTCCGGAAACATTCAGTACTTC. The V gene is TRBV5-6, the J gene TRBJ2-4; TRBD1 aligns across 7 bases. The germline gives CDR1 SGHDT, CDR2 YYEEEE. With V trimmed by 1 base and J by 6 bases, 10 bases remained unmatched. There are 16 residues in the CDR3.

This clone came up a few times. The chain carries TRBV5-6 and TRBJ2-2; TRBD2 matches at 7 bases. The length of the CDR3 is 17 residues. V trimming: 4 bases; J trimming: 4 bases; junction bases outside the gene matches: 13. Germline CDR1 SGHDT, CDR2 YYEEEE. Here the CDR3 reads CASSATGWRESTGELFF. The CDR3 nucleotides are TGTGCCAGCAGCGCGACGGGCTGGCGGGAGAGCACCGGGGAGCTGTTTTTT. The variable domain in full, with the rest retrieved from reference TRBV5-6 and TRBJ2-2, is DAGVTQSPTHLIKTRGQQVTLRCSPKSGHDTVSWYQQALGQGPQFIFQYYEEEERQRGNFPDRFSGHQFPNYSSELNVNALLLGDSALYLCASSATGWRESTGELFFGEGSRLTVL.

CDR3 region: CASIIQGENTEAFF. The CDR3 coding sequence is TGTGCTAGTATTATTCAGGGGGAAAACACTGAAGCTTTCTTT. The chain recombines TRBV12-5 with TRBJ1-1; 7 nucleotides agree with TRBD1. Germline-derived CDR1 and CDR2 are LGHNT and FRNRAP. After removal of 8 bases from V and 2 bases from J, the junction contained 8 bases not matched to a gene. This CDR3 has 14 residues.

The chain carries TRBV6-4 and TRBJ2-1, with a tentative D call TRBD1 (6 bases). From germline, CDR1 is MRHNA and CDR2 SNTAGT. V dropped 6 bases and J dropped 8 bases, with 14 bases sitting between them. There are 13 residues in the CDR3. CDR3 DNA sequence: TGTGCCAGCAGCGTACAGGGATGGGATGAGCAGTTCTTC. As protein: CASSVQGWDEQFF.

The chain joins TRBV27 to TRBJ2-1; 8 positions match TRBD1. With 2 bases clipped from V and 8 bases from J, the junction kept 5 bases outside the gene matches. This CDR3 has 14 residues. Germline CDR1 and CDR2: MNHEY and SMNVEV (reference sequence). The DNA for the CDR3 is TGTGCCAGCAGTTTAGGACAGGGAGGAGATGAGCAGTTCTTC. It specifies CASSLGQGGDEQFF.

The CDR3 nucleotides read TGCGCCAGCAGCTTGTCAGGCGGAGGATTCTACGAGCAGTACTTC. Its translation: CASSLSGGGFYEQYF. This chain connects TRBV5-1 to TRBJ2-7, with a weak D call TRBD2 (5 bases). Between the trimmed V and J ends, which lost 1 base and 3 bases, there was a span of 14 bases. The length of the CDR3 is 15 residues. Germline V gene data show CDR1 as SGHRS and CDR2 as YFSETQ.

This chain links TRBV6-5 with TRBJ2-7, with 13 bases fitting TRBD2. The CDR3 runs to 15 residues. V lost 4 bases to trimming and J lost 7 bases; unmatched junction nucleotides: 7. The germline V gene has CDR1 MNHEY and CDR2 SVGAGI. The CDR3 is CASSSLAGGEWEQYF. CDR3 nucleotide sequence: TGTGCCAGCAGTTCACTAGCGGGAGGGGAGTGGGAGCAGTACTTC.

The gene calls are TRBV2 and TRBJ1-1, with D perhaps TRBD1 (6 bases). CDR3 size: 14 residues. Germline V gene lookup returns CDR1 SNHLY and CDR2 FYNNEI. The ends were cut back, 4 bases at V and 1 base at J, with 10 bases in the middle. The CDR3 bases are TGTGCCAGCAGTGGGCTAGGGGGGAACACTGAAGCTTTCTTT. Translation: CASSGLGGNTEAFF. The full variable domain, with the rest looked up from reference TRBV2 and TRBJ1-1, is EPEVTQTPSHQVTQMGQEVILRCVPISNHLYFYWYRQILGQKVEFLVSFYNNEISEKSEIFDDQFSVERPDGSNFTLKIRSTKLEDSAMYFCASSGLGGNTEAFFGQGTRLTVV.

V is TRBV7-9 and J is TRBJ2-3, with a tentative D call TRBD1 (7 bases). The CDR3 runs to 17 residues. Germline lookup yields CDR1 SEHNR and CDR2 FQNEAQ (reference sequence). Trimming removed 7 bases at V and 2 bases at J, with 22 bases between. The CDR3 DNA follows: TGTGCCAGCATCCAGGGGGGCGAGAGACAGAACACAGATACGCAGTATTTT. Protein sequence: CASIQGGERQNTDTQYF.

This clone has a single count. The gene calls are TRBV19 and TRBJ1-6, with TRBD1 identical over 7 bases. The V gene's germline CDR1 is LNHDA and CDR2 SQIVND (reference sequence). This CDR3 has 15 amino acids. V lost 4 bases, J lost 14 bases, and 14 bases stayed unmatched. Written as DNA, the CDR3 is TGTGCCAGTAGTACCTCGGACAGGCCGCCTCTCACCCTCCACTTT. Amino acid sequence: CASSTSDRPPLTLHF.

The V call is TRBV7-2, the J call TRBJ2-5; no clear D. The germline CDR1 and CDR2 sequences are SGHTA and FQGNSA. The CDR3 has 15 residues. V lost 2 bases and J lost 2, with 12 bases in between. The CDR3 DNA follows: TGTGCCAGCAGCTTAAATGCTGGGCAGCAAGAGACCCAGTACTTC. Residues: CASSLNAGQQETQYF.

CDR3 region: CASSLVFGTGGNQPQHF. In DNA, the CDR3 is TGTGCCAGCAGCTTGGTGTTTGGGACAGGGGGTAATCAGCCCCAGCATTTT. The J gene is TRBJ1-5, the V gene TRBV5-8; 11 positions match TRBD1. The CDR3 is 17 amino acids. V shed 0 bases and J 4 bases; nucleotides not matched to a gene: 6. Germline CDR1 is SGHTS and CDR2 is YDEGEE.

This chain uses TRBV9 with TRBJ1-1, with D uncertain. The CDR3 contains 15 residues. CDR1 SGDLS and CDR2 YYNGEE come from the germline V gene. The V end was cut by 0 bases, the J end by 1 base, with 10 bases between. The CDR3 nucleotides are TGTGCCAGCAGCGTAGAACCAGTACAGAACACTGAAGCTTTCTTT. This translates into CASSVEPVQNTEAFF. Combining the CDR3 with reference TRBV9 and TRBJ1-1 gives the whole variable domain DSGVTQTPKHLITATGQRVTLRCSPRSGDLSVYWYQQSLDQGLQFLIQYYNGEERAKGNILERFSAQQFPDLHSELNLSSLELGDSALYFCASSVEPVQNTEAFFGQGTRLTVV.

The V gene is TRBV5-4, the J gene TRBJ2-3; TRBD2 matches at 7 bases. V was clipped by 4 bases and J by 1 base; unmatched bases: 6. This CDR3 is built from 15 residues. The germline V gene has CDR1 SGHNT and CDR2 YYREEE (reference sequence). CDR3 region: CASSPRLARTDTQYF. The CDR3 DNA reads as TGTGCCAGCAGCCCCCGACTAGCTCGCACAGATACGCAGTATTTT. The entire variable domain, with the rest obtained from reference TRBV5-4 and TRBJ2-3, is as follows: ETGVTQSPTHLIKTRGQQVTLRCSSQSGHNTVSWYQQALGQGPQFIFQYYREEENGRGNFPPRFSGLQFPNYSSELNVNALELDDSALYLCASSPRLARTDTQYFGPGTRLTVL.

This rearrangement joins TRBV30 to TRBJ1-1; D not resolved. V lost 2 bases, J lost 4 bases, and 8 bases lay in between. This CDR3 has 12 residues. Germline values: CDR1 GTSNPN, CDR2 SVGIG (reference sequence). The CDR3 bases are TGTGCCTGGAGTCTTACTGCCACTGAAGCTTTCTTT. Amino acids: CAWSLTATEAFF. Filled out from reference TRBV30 and TRBJ1-1, the complete variable domain reads SQTIHQWPATLVQPVGSPLSLECTVEGTSNPNLYWYRQAAGRGLQLLFYSVGIGQISSEVPQNLSASRPQDRQFILSSKKLLLSDSGFYLCAWSLTATEAFFGQGTRLTVV.